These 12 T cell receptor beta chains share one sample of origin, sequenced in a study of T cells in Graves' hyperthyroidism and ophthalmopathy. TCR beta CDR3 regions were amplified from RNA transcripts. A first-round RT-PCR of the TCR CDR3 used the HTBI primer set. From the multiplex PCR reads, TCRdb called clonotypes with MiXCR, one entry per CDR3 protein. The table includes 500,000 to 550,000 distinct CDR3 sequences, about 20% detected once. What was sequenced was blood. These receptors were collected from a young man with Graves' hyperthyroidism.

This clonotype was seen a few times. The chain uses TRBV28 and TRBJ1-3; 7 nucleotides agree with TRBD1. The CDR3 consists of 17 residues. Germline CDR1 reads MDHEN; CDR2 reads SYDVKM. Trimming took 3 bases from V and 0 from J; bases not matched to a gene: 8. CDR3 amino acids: CASSFPTGAGSGNTIYF. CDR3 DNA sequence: TGTGCCAGCAGTTTTCCTACAGGGGCCGGCTCTGGAAACACCATATATTTT.

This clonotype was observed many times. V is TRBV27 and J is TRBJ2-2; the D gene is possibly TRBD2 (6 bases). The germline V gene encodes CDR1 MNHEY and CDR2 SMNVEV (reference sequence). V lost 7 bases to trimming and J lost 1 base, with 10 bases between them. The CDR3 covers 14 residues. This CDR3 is CASKGLENTGELFF. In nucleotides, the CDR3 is TGTGCCAGCAAGGGACTCGAGAACACCGGGGAGCTGTTTTTT.

CDR3 region: CASSRDGSTGQYF. CDR3 DNA: TGTGCCAGCAGCCGGGACGGATCTACCGGGCAGTACTTC. The gene calls are TRBV7-2 and TRBJ2-7; D is perhaps TRBD1 or TRBD2 (5 bases each). The ends were cut back, 5 bases at V and 9 bases at J, with 17 bases in the middle. CDR3 length: 13 residues. Germline CDR1 SGHTA, CDR2 FQGNSA.

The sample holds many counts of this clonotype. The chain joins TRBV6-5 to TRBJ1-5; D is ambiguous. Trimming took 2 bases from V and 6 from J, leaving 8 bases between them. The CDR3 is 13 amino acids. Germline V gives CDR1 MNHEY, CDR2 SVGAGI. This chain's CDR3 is CASSYRATQPQHF. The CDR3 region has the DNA TGTGCCAGCAGTTACCGGGCAACTCAGCCCCAGCATTTT.

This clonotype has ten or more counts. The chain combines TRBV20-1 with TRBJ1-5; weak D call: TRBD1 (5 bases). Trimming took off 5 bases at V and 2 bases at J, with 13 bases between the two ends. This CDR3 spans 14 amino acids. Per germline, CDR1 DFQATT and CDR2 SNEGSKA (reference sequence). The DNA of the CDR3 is TGCAGTGCTGGCGGAGGGGTCGGCAATCAGCCCCAGCATTTT. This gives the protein CSAGGGVGNQPQHF.

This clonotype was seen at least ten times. CDR3 loop: CASSFKNYGYTF. CDR3 in DNA: TGTGCCAGCAGCTTCAAGAACTATGGCTACACCTTC. V usage is TRBV7-2 and J usage is TRBJ1-2; D uncertain. This CDR3 has 12 amino acids. Germline CDR1 and CDR2: SGHTA and FQGNSA. The V gene lost 3 bases and the J gene lost 2 bases, with 4 bases spanning the gap.

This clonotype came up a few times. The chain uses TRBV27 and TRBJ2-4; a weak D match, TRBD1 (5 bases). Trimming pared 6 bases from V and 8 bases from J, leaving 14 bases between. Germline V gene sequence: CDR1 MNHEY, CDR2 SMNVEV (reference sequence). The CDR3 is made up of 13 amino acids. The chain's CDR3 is CASRGVIGDIQYF. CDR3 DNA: TGTGCCAGCAGGGGCGTAATAGGGGACATTCAGTACTTC.

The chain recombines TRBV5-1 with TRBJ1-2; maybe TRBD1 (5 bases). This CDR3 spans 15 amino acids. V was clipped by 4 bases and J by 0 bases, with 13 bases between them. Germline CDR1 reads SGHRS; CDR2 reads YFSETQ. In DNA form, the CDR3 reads TGCGCCAGCAGCCCCGGGGACCGAGCTAACTATGGCTACACCTTC. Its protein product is CASSPGDRANYGYTF.

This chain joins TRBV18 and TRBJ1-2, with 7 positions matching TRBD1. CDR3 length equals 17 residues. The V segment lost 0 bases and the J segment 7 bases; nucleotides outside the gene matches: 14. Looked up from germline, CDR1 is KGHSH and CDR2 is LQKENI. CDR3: CASSPPVWTGEKSGYTF. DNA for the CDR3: TGTGCCAGCTCACCACCGGTCTGGACAGGCGAAAAGAGTGGCTACACCTTC.

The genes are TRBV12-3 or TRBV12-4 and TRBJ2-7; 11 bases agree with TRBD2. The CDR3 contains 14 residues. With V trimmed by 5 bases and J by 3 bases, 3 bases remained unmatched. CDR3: CASSTLAGGYEQYF. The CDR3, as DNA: TGTGCCAGCAGTACTCTAGCGGGAGGCTACGAGCAGTACTTC.

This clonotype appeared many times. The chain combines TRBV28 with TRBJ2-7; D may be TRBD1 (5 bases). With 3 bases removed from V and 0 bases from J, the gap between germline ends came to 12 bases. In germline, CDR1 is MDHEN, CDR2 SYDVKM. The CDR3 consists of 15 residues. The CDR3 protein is CASSLPQGLSYEQYF. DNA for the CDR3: TGTGCCAGCAGTTTGCCCCAGGGCCTCTCCTACGAGCAGTACTTC.

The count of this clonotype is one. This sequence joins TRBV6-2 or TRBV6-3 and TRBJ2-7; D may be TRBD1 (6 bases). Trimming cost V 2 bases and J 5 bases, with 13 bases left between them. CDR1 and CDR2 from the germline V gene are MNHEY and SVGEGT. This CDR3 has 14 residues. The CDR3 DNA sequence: TGTGCCAGCAGTTACCTCCGGGACACCAACGAGCAGTACTTC. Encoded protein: CASSYLRDTNEQYF.